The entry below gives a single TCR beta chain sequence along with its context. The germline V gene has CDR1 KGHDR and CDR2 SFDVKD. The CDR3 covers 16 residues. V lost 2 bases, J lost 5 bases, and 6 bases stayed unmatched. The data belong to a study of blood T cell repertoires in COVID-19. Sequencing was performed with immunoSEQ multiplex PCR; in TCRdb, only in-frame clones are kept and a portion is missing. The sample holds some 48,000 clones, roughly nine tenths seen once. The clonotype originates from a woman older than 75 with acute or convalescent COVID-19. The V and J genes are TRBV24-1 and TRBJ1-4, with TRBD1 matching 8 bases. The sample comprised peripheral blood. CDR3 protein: CATSDSRTGSNEKLFF. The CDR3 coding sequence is TGTGCCACCAGTGATTCCCGGACAGGGTCGAATGAAAAACTGTTTTTT.